The rows below give T cell receptor beta chains drawn from one sample of a study of shared clonotypes between healthy human individuals. Produced via immunoSEQ multiplex PCR; TCRdb's table is partial and in-frame only. The table records fewer than 1.4 million clones, around 82% of them present only once. The specimen sequenced was memory CD4+ T cells from PBMCs. The source of these receptors is a man younger than 35 in good health. Some clones in this sample may be carry-over from other donors' samples. Both conserved end residues are part of each CDR3. The D gene is left open where the match is weak. For some rows the clone size is stated as once, few or many, or as a class when expanded; others skip it.

d_gene	v_gene	j_gene	len	abundance	CDR3aa	CDR3nt
.	TRBV18	TRBJ2-5	14	.	CASSPNGRQETQYF	TGTGCCAGCTCACCAAATGGGCGGCAAGAGACCCAGTACTTC
.	TRBV5-1	TRBJ1-1	13	once	CASRSQGPTEAFF	TGCGCCAGCAGGTCCCAGGGACCTACTGAAGCTTTCTTT
.	TRBV6-1	TRBJ2-7	14	.	CASTVTGLTYEQYF	TGTGCCAGCACCGTTACGGGGCTGACCTACGAGCAGTACTTC
.	TRBV19	TRBJ2-6	17	.	CASSRGGAGSGANVLTF	TGTGCCAGTAGTAGGGGCGGTGCTGGCTCTGGGGCCAACGTCCTGACTTTC
TRBD2	TRBV7-9	TRBJ2-7	15	.	CASSQGLAATYEQYF	TGTGCCAGCAGCCAAGGACTAGCGGCTACCTACGAGCAGTACTTC
.	TRBV5-1	TRBJ1-4	14	.	CASSSAGTNEKLFF	TGCGCCAGCAGCTCGGCGGGGACTAATGAAAAACTGTTTTTT
.	TRBV5-8	TRBJ2-7	16	.	CASSLDVQSATYEQYF	TGTGCCAGCAGCTTGGATGTTCAGAGCGCAACCTACGAGCAGTACTTC
.	TRBV28	TRBJ2-3	16	.	CASSLGGNQGADTQYF	TGTGCCAGCAGCCTCGGGGGGAATCAGGGGGCAGATACGCAGTATTTT
TRBD1	TRBV28	TRBJ2-1	14	.	CASSSYRGRNEQFF	TGTGCCAGCAGTTCCTACAGGGGCAGGAATGAGCAGTTCTTC
.	TRBV5-4	TRBJ2-6	15	few	CASSLKATGANVLTF	TGTGCCAGCAGCTTAAAGGCCACTGGGGCCAACGTCCTGACTTTC
TRBD1	TRBV6-6	TRBJ1-2	15	.	CASSYATGINYGYTF	TGTGCCAGCAGTTACGCGACAGGGATAAACTATGGCTACACCTTC
.	TRBV19	TRBJ2-3	14	.	CASSIDTSTDTQYF	TGTGCCAGTAGTATTGATACTAGCACAGATACGCAGTATTTT
.	TRBV7-2	TRBJ1-4	15	few	CASSFWTGMNEKLFF	TGTGCCAGCAGCTTTTGGACGGGGATGAATGAAAAACTGTTTTTT
.	TRBV4-1	TRBJ1-3	16	.	CASSQDFRSPGNTIYF	TGCGCCAGCAGCCAAGATTTTCGCAGCCCTGGAAACACCATATATTTT
.	TRBV19	TRBJ1-5	14	.	CATQGTGHNQPQHF	TGTGCCACCCAAGGCACAGGGCACAATCAGCCCCAGCATTTT
.	TRBV27	TRBJ2-3	14	once	CASSFSRVADTQYF	TGTGCCAGCAGTTTCTCCAGGGTGGCCGATACGCAGTATTTT
.	TRBV27	TRBJ2-4	18	once	CASSHRAIDSLAKNIQYF	TGTGCCAGCAGTCATCGGGCCATCGATTCGCTAGCCAAAAACATTCAGTACTTC
.	TRBV19	TRBJ1-5	16	few	CASTPGGVFSNQPQHF	TGTGCCAGTACCCCCGGGGGGGTCTTTAGCAATCAGCCCCAGCATTTT
.	TRBV19	TRBJ1-1	15	.	CASSTLPIQTGPAFF	TGTGCCAGTAGTACTCTCCCCATCCAAACAGGGCCAGCTTTCTTT
TRBD1	TRBV19	TRBJ1-5	15	.	CASSRGTVETQPQHF	TGTGCCAGTAGTCGCGGGACAGTCGAAACTCAGCCCCAGCATTTT
.	TRBV28	TRBJ1-1	13	.	CASISHLSTEAFF	TGTGCCAGCATCTCCCATCTCTCCACTGAAGCTTTCTTT
.	TRBV2	TRBJ1-1	13	.	CASSLRGNTEAFF	TGTGCCAGCAGCCTCCGGGGCAACACTGAAGCTTTCTTT
TRBD1	TRBV5-1	TRBJ1-1	14	.	CASSSGTEGSEAFF	TGCGCCAGCAGCTCCGGGACAGAGGGGTCTGAAGCTTTCTTT
.	TRBV10-3	TRBJ2-1	15	many	CAISEGLHEGDEQFF	TGTGCCATCAGTGAGGGACTTCACGAGGGGGATGAGCAGTTCTTC
.	TRBV5-1	TRBJ2-7	13	.	CASSLARGYEQYF	TGCGCCAGCAGCTTGGCCAGAGGATACGAGCAGTACTTC
TRBD2	TRBV10-3	TRBJ2-1	15	.	CAISPGLAGANEQFF	TGTGCCATCAGTCCAGGTTTAGCGGGAGCCAATGAGCAGTTCTTC
.	TRBV6-5	TRBJ1-2	12	once	CASSPWGYGYTF	TGTGCCAGCAGCCCTTGGGGCTATGGCTACACCTTC
TRBD1	TRBV6-5	TRBJ2-5	15	.	CASRATFGQGETQYF	TGTGCCAGCAGGGCCACCTTCGGACAGGGAGAGACCCAGTACTTC
.	TRBV7-3	TRBJ2-2	14	.	CASSSLLGTGELFF	TGTGCCAGCAGCTCGTTACTTGGCACCGGGGAGCTGTTTTTT
TRBD2	TRBV27	TRBJ2-5	17	.	CASSLSRLAGGGETQYF	TGTGCCAGCAGTTTGAGCAGACTAGCGGGAGGCGGGGAGACCCAGTACTTC
TRBD1	TRBV5-1	TRBJ1-1	15	.	CASSLRQGPNTEAFF	TGCGCCAGCAGCTTGAGACAGGGGCCGAACACTGAAGCTTTCTTT
.	TRBV28	TRBJ2-7	14	.	CASRDPIRPYEQYF	TGTGCCAGCCGAGACCCCATACGTCCCTACGAGCAGTACTTC
TRBD1	TRBV27	TRBJ1-1	16	.	CASSLSTGVTNTEAFF	TGTGCCAGCAGTTTATCAACAGGGGTTACGAACACTGAAGCTTTCTTT
.	TRBV4-2	TRBJ1-5	14	few	CASSQGQLYQPQHF	TGTGCCAGCAGCCAAGGACAGCTGTATCAGCCCCAGCATTTT
.	TRBV29-1	TRBJ1-2	12	.	CSVERSGYGYTF	TGCAGCGTTGAAAGGTCAGGGTATGGCTACACCTTC
TRBD2	TRBV5-1	TRBJ2-3	15	once	CASSWTSGTLDTQYF	TGCGCCAGCAGCTGGACTAGCGGGACGTTAGATACGCAGTATTTT
.	TRBV5-1	TRBJ2-3	16	.	CASSRSTSTYTDTQYF	TGCGCCAGCAGCCGGAGTACTAGCACATACACAGATACGCAGTATTTT
.	TRBV15	TRBJ2-1	13	once	CATSSRSYNEQFF	TGTGCCACCAGCAGTAGATCCTACAATGAGCAGTTCTTC
.	TRBV27	TRBJ2-7	18	.	CASSFGVRGGLFSYEQYF	TGTGCCAGCAGTTTCGGGGTTAGGGGGGGGCTCTTCTCCTACGAGCAGTACTTC
.	TRBV7-9	TRBJ2-5	14	.	CASSSLSGQETQYF	TGTGCCAGCAGCTCCCTGTCAGGACAAGAGACCCAGTACTTC
TRBD1	TRBV19	TRBJ1-5	16	.	CASSIVGRGRNQPQHF	TGTGCCAGTAGTATAGTAGGCAGGGGGCGAAATCAGCCCCAGCATTTT